Following are 9 T cell receptor beta chains from one sample sequenced in a study of T-cell reconstitution after alpha-beta-depleted transplantation in children (dated by TCRdb to 2015 to 2016). The treatment or condition label here, explained by the study, means: allogeneic hematopoietic cell transplantation with graft depleted of TCRalphabeta T cells and CD19 B cells. Libraries were made using PCR. Sequenced using an Illumina HiSeq 2500. TCR library preparation used molecular barcoding, with unique molecular identifiers applied to normalize quantification of the TCRbeta repertoire. TCRdb's own reprocessing of the public reads used fastp at Q25 and MiXCR and kept productive beta chains. Each record represents a unique CDR3 protein, reported with the most common genes and DNA among its rows. The sample table records 200,000 to 250,000 distinct CDR3 sequences; around 8.4% of these occur just once. The ten largest clones take up roughly 35% of the sample.

The specimen comprised PBMCs, mostly from graft donor cells, sampled 360 days after TCRalphabeta/CD19-depleted stem cell transplant. These receptors came from a male patient aged 2 to 9 who had a stem cell transplant for acute myeloid leukemia, so the T cells may come from the graft donor.

The sample holds many counts of this clonotype. V usage is TRBV20-1 and J usage is TRBJ2-1; TRBD2 aligns across 10 bases. The CDR3 runs 19 residues. V dropped 4 bases and J dropped 0; count of bases not matched to a gene: 15. Germline CDR1 reads DFQATT; CDR2 reads SNEGSKA (reference sequence). The CDR3 here is CSANPGASGGDSSYNEQFF. The CDR3 DNA follows: TGCAGTGCTAACCCGGGTGCTAGCGGGGGAGATAGCTCCTACAATGAGCAGTTCTTC.

The CDR3, as DNA: TGTGCCAGCAGACGACTAGCGGGAGAAAATGAGCAGTTCTTC. Translating it yields CASRRLAGENEQFF. The chain links TRBV12-3 or TRBV12-4 to TRBJ2-1; the match to TRBD2 covers 12 bases. Trimming cost V 6 bases and J 7 bases; bases outside gene matches: 4. The CDR3 is 14 residues long.

J is TRBJ2-3 and V is TRBV7-3, with D unresolved. This CDR3 comprises 16 residues. Germline values: CDR1 SGHTA, CDR2 FQGTGA. The V gene lost 2 bases and the J gene lost 2 bases, with 14 bases spanning the gap. CDR3 nucleotides: TGTGCCAGCAGCTTATACGGCAATACCAACACAGATACGCAGTATTTT. It specifies CASSLYGNTNTDTQYF.

This clonotype was recorded a few times. This rearrangement joins TRBV5-1 to TRBJ2-1, with D uncertain. Between the trimmed V and J ends, which lost 5 bases and 4 bases, there was a span of 10 bases. CDR3 size: 13 residues. CDR1 is SGHRS and CDR2 is YFSETQ in the germline V gene. The CDR3 DNA reads TGCGCCAGCAGGGTGGCAGATTACAATGAGCAGTTCTTC. As protein: CASRVADYNEQFF.

The chain joins TRBV12-3 or TRBV12-4 to TRBJ1-2; the D gene is possibly TRBD1 (5 bases). Trimming cost V 0 bases and J 2 bases, with 13 bases left between them. The CDR3 is 16 amino acids. For the CDR3, the DNA is TGTGCCAGCAGTTTAGCGCAGGACACTTACAACTATGGCTACACCTTC. Translating gives CASSLAQDTYNYGYTF.

This chain's CDR3 is CASSLDNRGGYTF. The CDR3 region has the DNA TGTGCCAGCAGCTTGGACAACCGCGGCGGCTACACCTTC. The V call is TRBV5-4, the J call TRBJ1-2; D is uncertain. The germline V gene has CDR1 SGHNT and CDR2 YYREEE (reference sequence). V was cut by 0 bases and J by 8 bases, with 11 bases left in between. This CDR3 is built from 13 residues.

This clonotype has just a few counts. The chain joins TRBV5-1 to TRBJ2-1; D remains unclear. V was shortened by 3 bases and J by 9 bases, with 10 bases between the two germline ends. This CDR3 is 12 amino acids long. CDR1 SGHRS and CDR2 YFSETQ come from the germline V gene. The CDR3 sequence is CASSWPWGEQFF. CDR3 in DNA: TGCGCCAGCAGCTGGCCGTGGGGTGAGCAGTTCTTC.

This clonotype came up a few times. The V call is TRBV9, the J call TRBJ2-7; D is uncertain. The CDR3 spans 14 residues. The V end lost 0 bases, the J end lost 3 bases, and 10 bases lay between the germline ends. In germline, CDR1 is SGDLS, CDR2 YYNGEE. CDR3 sequence: CASSVEGSNYEQYF. The CDR3 bases are TGTGCCAGCAGCGTAGAGGGTAGCAACTACGAGCAGTACTTC. The complete variable domain, with remaining parts taken from reference TRBV9 and TRBJ2-7, reads DSGVTQTPKHLITATGQRVTLRCSPRSGDLSVYWYQQSLDQGLQFLIQYYNGEERAKGNILERFSAQQFPDLHSELNLSSLELGDSALYFCASSVEGSNYEQYFGPGTRLTVT.

This clonotype was detected ten times or more. The chain carries TRBV10-3 and TRBJ1-1; D unresolved. V was trimmed by 2 bases and J by 11 bases, leaving 9 bases between them. Germline loops: CDR1 ENHRY, CDR2 SYGVKD. CDR3 length: 11 residues. CDR3 sequence: CAISESGRAFF. The CDR3 bases are TGTGCCATCAGTGAGAGTGGGCGCGCTTTCTTT.